The clone carrying this T cell receptor beta chain counts as medium-sized. The target antigen is unknown. The Oncomine TCR Beta short-read assay sequenced DNA from cultured CD4+ T cells. TCRdb analysed the PCR reads with MiXCR anew, one entry per CDR3 protein. The data show some 10,000 distinct CDR3 sequences, with roughly 60% seen just once and 34% held by the top ten. These data belong to a study of vaccination and CD4 T cells after COVID-19. Regarding treatment: roughly ten-day PBMC culture with coronavirus spike peptide pools or control peptides (ViraFEST assay). US Alpha, Beta and Delta variants postdated the positive PCR dates, which ran from March to December 2020. Looked up from germline, CDR1 is ENHRY and CDR2 is SYGVKD. The CDR3 extends over 13 amino acids. Trimming took 8 bases from V and 0 from J, leaving 10 bases between them.

Source material: CD4+ T cells from blood, cultured in vitro. The clonotype was recovered from a human donor who had recovered from COVID-19. The rearrangement links TRBV10-3 to TRBJ1-2; no reliable D call. CDR3 DNA: TGTGCCATCGTGAGAGGAGCTAACTATGGCTACACCTTC. It is translated as CAIVRGANYGYTF.